The source of this T cell receptor beta chain is a study of T cell changes during pregnancy in multiple sclerosis. Losses at the gene ends were 6 bases for V and 4 bases for J; bases not matched to a gene: 5. CDR3 length: 13 residues. Germline V gives CDR1 SEHNR, CDR2 FQNEAQ (reference sequence). TCRdb's table, derived via immunoSEQ multiplex PCR, lists solely in-frame clones and lacks some. The profile shows 75,000 to 90,000 clones, around 93% of them singletons. The chain is built from TRBV7-9 and TRBJ1-1; TRBD1 agrees at 7 bases. This TCR was recovered from a female donor in good health, serving as a control in a pregnancy study. Some clones in this sample may be carry-over from other donors' samples. The sequenced sample was PBMCs, obtained in the first trimester of pregnancy. This CDR3 is CASRLQGSTEAFF. The CDR3 DNA sequence: TGTGCCAGCAGGTTACAGGGGAGCACTGAAGCTTTCTTT.